Presented here are 15 T cell receptor beta chains from one specimen sequenced in a study of metastatic and nonmetastatic thyroid tumors. TCRdb re-called clones from the PCR reads using MiXCR. This table has approximately 40,000 clones, 25% to 30% appearing once. Before thyroid surgery, none of the patients had received any treatment. Specimen: blood. The receptors stem from a male donor with papillary thyroid cancer or a benign thyroid nodule (not recorded which). Some clones in this sample may be carry-over from other donors' samples.

There are many counts of this clone. The chain couples TRBV20-1 to TRBJ1-5; D may be TRBD1 (6 bases). The V end was cut by 4 bases, the J end by 4 bases, with 17 bases between. Germline-derived CDR1 and CDR2 are DFQATT and SNEGSKA (reference sequence). This CDR3 has 15 residues. The CDR3: CSAMTGTMPNQPQHF. CDR3 coding DNA: TGCAGTGCTATGACAGGCACTATGCCGAATCAGCCCCAGCATTTT.

This chain connects TRBV5-5 to TRBJ1-1; tentatively, D is TRBD1 (5 bases). V lost 4 bases, J lost 5 bases, and 18 bases lay in between. Germline CDR1 and CDR2: SGHKS and YYEKEE (reference sequence). This CDR3 comprises 15 residues. The CDR3 region has the DNA TGTGCCAGCAGCCCCCGTTTCGGGGCAGAGACTGAAGCTTTCTTT. Encoded protein: CASSPRFGAETEAFF.

Many counts were recorded for this clone. This chain uses TRBV7-6 with TRBJ1-4; the D is unclear. The CDR3 has 18 residues. With 5 bases removed from V and 0 bases from J, the gap between germline ends came to 19 bases. The V gene's germline CDR1 is SGHVS and CDR2 FNYEAQ. CDR3 amino acids: CASSRNNHKTATNEKLFF. CDR3 in DNA: TGTGCCAGCAGCCGAAATAATCACAAGACGGCAACTAATGAAAAACTGTTTTTT.

This clone was seen more than once but under ten times. The conserved closing phenylalanine or tryptophan is absent in this CDR3, likely reflecting a read error. The CDR3: CASSRDYRVTYEQYL. CDR3 coding DNA: TGTGCCAGCAGCCGAGACTACAGGGTCACCTACGAGCAGTACTTG. This chain connects TRBV27 to TRBJ2-7, with D possibly TRBD1 on 6 matching bases. This CDR3 has 15 residues. V was pared by 6 bases and J by 2 bases, with 17 bases between. Germline values: CDR1 MNHEY, CDR2 SMNVEV (reference sequence).

This clone was recorded at least ten times. This chain joins TRBV5-5 and TRBJ2-1; possibly TRBD2 for D (5 bases). The germline gives CDR1 SGHKS, CDR2 YYEKEE (reference sequence). V was pared by 4 bases and J by 6 bases, with 17 bases between. The CDR3 sequence is 15 residues long. The CDR3: CASSPATGKRNEQFF. CDR3 DNA sequence: TGTGCCAGCAGCCCGGCCACGGGGAAACGCAATGAGCAGTTCTTC.

This clone appeared many times. Since a much larger clone is just one base distant, this may be a read error. Within the sample, other DNA sequences also encode this same CDR3. This chain links TRBV7-3 with TRBJ2-7; D unresolved. Germline-derived CDR1 and CDR2 are SGHTA and FQGTGA. The CDR3 contains 14 residues. CDR3: CASSLTNGPYEQYF. The DNA for the CDR3 is TGTGCCAGCAGCTTAACGAACGGTCCCTATGAGCAGTACTTC.

The chain is built from TRBV20-1 and TRBJ2-7, with D perhaps assigned TRBD1 or TRBD2 (5 bases each). Germline CDR1 is DFQATT and CDR2 is SNEGSKA (reference sequence). The CDR3 contains 11 residues. Trimming took 5 bases from V and 3 from J, leaving 8 bases between them. This CDR3 reads CSAGTYYEQYF. The CDR3 DNA reads TGCAGTGCTGGGACCTACTACGAGCAGTACTTC.

V gene TRBV4-3 combines with J gene TRBJ2-7; TRBD1 matches at 9 bases. This CDR3 comprises 15 residues. The germline CDR1 and CDR2 sequences are LGHNA and YSLEER. V was pared by 2 bases and J by 2 bases, with 4 bases of the junction left unmatched. The CDR3 DNA reads TGCGCCAGCAGCCAAAGGGACAGGGAAACCTACGAGCAGTACTTC. It codes for CASSQRDRETYEQYF.

This clone was detected only a few times. Germline is not matched at one junction end, which may reflect a read error. The chain recombines TRBV6-5 with TRBJ2-7; 10 bases line up with TRBD1. Germline V gene lookup returns CDR1 MNHEY and CDR2 SVGAGI. There are 15 residues in the CDR3. The CDR3 DNA follows: TGTGCCAGCATTTACTCGACCGGGACAGGGGATCAGCAGTACTTC. Encoded protein: CASIYSTGTGDQQYF.

J is TRBJ2-2 and V is TRBV11-1; tentative D call: TRBD2 (6 bases). The length of the CDR3 is 18 residues. Germline-derived CDR1 and CDR2 are SGHAT and FQDESV (reference sequence). Trimming took 5 bases from V and 2 from J, leaving 21 bases between them. CDR3 amino acids: CASSAHPTAGKNTGELFF. CDR3 coding DNA: TGTGCCAGCAGCGCCCATCCCACAGCGGGCAAAAACACCGGGGAGCTGTTTTTT.

This clone was counted only a few times. This chain connects TRBV29-1 to TRBJ2-7; 8 bases are a match to TRBD2. Per germline, CDR1 SQVTM and CDR2 ANQGSEA. CDR3 length: 15 residues. The V and J ends lost 2 bases and 6 bases, in that order; junction bases with no gene match: 12. CDR3 bases: TGCAGCGTTGAATCACCCAACCGGGGGGGCAGCGAGCAGTACTTC. Translated: CSVESPNRGGSEQYF.

This clone is medium-sized within its sample. This rearrangement joins TRBV6-1 to TRBJ2-1; 7 bases line up with TRBD2. In germline, CDR1 is MNHNS, CDR2 SASEGT. V lost 6 bases and J lost 0; bases outside the gene matches: 5. This CDR3 spans 15 amino acids. CDR3 DNA sequence: TGTGCCAGCAGAGGAGAGCGGGACTCCTACAATGAGCAGTTCTTC. Translated: CASRGERDSYNEQFF.

The rearrangement uses TRBV30 and TRBJ2-2, with D hard to call. This CDR3 has 16 amino acids. The V end lost 0 bases, the J end lost 1 base, and 12 bases lay between the germline ends. Germline-derived CDR1 and CDR2 are GTSNPN and SVGIG (reference sequence). Written as DNA, the CDR3 is TGTGCCTGGAGTGTAGGTGCCAGGATGAACACCGGGGAGCTGTTTTTT. Its translation is CAWSVGARMNTGELFF.

The rearrangement joins TRBV7-6 to TRBJ2-7; a possible D gene is TRBD1 (5 bases). V shed 5 bases and J shed 3 bases, with 17 bases lying between them. Per the germline V gene, CDR1 is SGHVS and CDR2 is FNYEAQ. The CDR3 is 15 residues long. The CDR3 reads CASSPRSAGNYEQYF. The CDR3 nucleotides are TGTGCCAGCAGCCCTAGAAGTGCAGGGAACTACGAGCAGTACTTC.

V and J are TRBV20-1 and TRBJ2-1, with 13 bases fitting TRBD2. This CDR3 contains 15 residues. The V gene end was trimmed by 5 bases and the J gene end by 6 bases; junction bases not matched to a gene: 7. From germline, CDR1 is DFQATT and CDR2 SNEGSKA (reference sequence). CDR3 DNA: TGCAGTGCTGCTGCCCGACTAGCGGGAGGCAATGAGCAGTTCTTC. Translation: CSAAARLAGGNEQFF.